Presented here are 11 T cell receptor beta chains from one specimen sequenced in a study of radiotherapy plus CTLA-4 blockade in lung cancer. The data were produced by immunoSEQ multiplex PCR, yet TCRdb's version contains in-frame clones alone and is incomplete. Of about 120,000 clones listed, about 87% were seen once; the top ten hold over 6%. The source material was peripheral blood, sampled from a patient treated with radiotherapy plus ipilimumab. These receptors originate from a human donor with non-small cell lung cancer that progressed on radiotherapy plus ipilimumab.

The genes are TRBV27 and TRBJ1-4, with a weak D call TRBD1 (5 bases). Germline CDR1 is MNHEY and CDR2 is SMNVEV (reference sequence). The CDR3 loop spans 13 amino acids. V was shortened by 4 bases and J by 10 bases, with 13 bases between the two germline ends. CDR3 protein: CASSYRPGGKLFF. The DNA for the CDR3 is TGTGCCAGCAGTTACCGACCCGGGGGAAAACTGTTTTTT.

This sequence joins TRBV6-1 and TRBJ2-1; TRBD2 matches 12 bases. Germline values: CDR1 MNHNS, CDR2 SASEGT. The CDR3 sequence is 13 residues long. Germline trimming cut 0 bases from V and 15 bases from J; bases unmatched to any gene: 3. This CDR3 reads CASSEAGTSGWFF. The CDR3 nucleotides are TGTGCCAGCAGTGAAGCCGGGACTAGCGGGTGGTTCTTC.

The chain couples TRBV7-8 to TRBJ2-1; D remains ambiguous. Trimming removed 1 base at V and 2 bases at J, with 6 bases between. Germline CDR1 is SGHVS and CDR2 is FQNEAQ. This CDR3 is built from 14 residues. CDR3 sequence: CASSLGSTYNEQFF. The CDR3 nucleotides read TGTGCCAGCAGCTTAGGGTCAACCTACAATGAGCAGTTCTTC.

The genes are TRBV11-1 and TRBJ2-7, with D uncertain. Germline V gene sequence: CDR1 SGHAT, CDR2 FQDESV (reference sequence). The ends were cut back, 1 base at V and 2 bases at J, with 12 bases in the middle. The CDR3 spans 15 residues. The chain's CDR3 is CASSLGRSQTYEQYF. DNA of the CDR3: TGTGCCAGCAGCTTAGGGCGGAGCCAGACCTACGAGCAGTACTTC.

This CDR3 is CASSARTGTTNEKLFF. In DNA form, the CDR3 reads TGTGCCAGCAGCGCCCGGACAGGTACAACTAATGAAAAACTGTTTTTT. V and J are TRBV5-6 and TRBJ1-4, with TRBD1 identical over 7 bases. CDR3 size: 16 residues. The germline gives CDR1 SGHDT, CDR2 YYEEEE. V lost 4 bases and J lost 0; bases outside the gene matches: 6.

V usage is TRBV6-1 and J usage is TRBJ1-5; no definite D call. V was cut by 8 bases and J by 5 bases, with 13 bases left in between. The V gene's germline CDR1 is MNHNS and CDR2 SASEGT. CDR3 length equals 13 residues. The CDR3 bases are TGTGCCAGCGTCGGGTATCGGTATCAGCCCCAGCATTTT. Translation: CASVGYRYQPQHF.

The V call is TRBV18, the J call TRBJ1-2; 7 bases map to TRBD1. The ends lost 5 bases at V and 3 bases at J; junction bases unmatched: 3. This CDR3 has 13 amino acids. The V gene's germline CDR1 is KGHSH and CDR2 LQKENI. CDR3 sequence (DNA): TGTGCCAGCTCATCGACAGGGTACTATGGCTACACCTTC. This codes for CASSSTGYYGYTF.

V is TRBV5-1 and J is TRBJ2-1; D is perhaps TRBD2 (5 bases). The ends were cut back, 0 bases at V and 2 bases at J, with 9 bases in the middle. There are 15 residues in the CDR3. Germline V gives CDR1 SGHRS, CDR2 YFSETQ. For the CDR3, the DNA is TGCGCCAGCAGCTTGGACCTACTAGCCTACAATGAGCAGTTCTTC. Translation: CASSLDLLAYNEQFF.

This sequence joins TRBV6-6 and TRBJ2-2, with 8 bases lining up with TRBD1. The germline gives CDR1 MNHNY, CDR2 SVGAGI (reference sequence). The CDR3 covers 14 residues. V trimming: 2 bases; J trimming: 9 bases; junction bases outside the gene matches: 5. CDR3 region: CASSYGQGLRELFF. The CDR3 bases are TGTGCCAGCAGTTACGGACAGGGCCTGCGGGAGCTGTTTTTT.

This sequence joins TRBV5-6 and TRBJ2-3, with TRBD2 matching over 11 bases. The CDR3 contains 19 residues. Germline values: CDR1 SGHDT, CDR2 YYEEEE. J was trimmed by 11 bases and V by 0 bases; bases with no gene match: 20. The CDR3 bases are TGTGCCAGCAGCTTGGGGCGGGAATGGCTAGCGGGAGGTCCCTTCATGCAGTATTTT. Translated: CASSLGREWLAGGPFMQYF. The variable domain in full, with the rest retrieved from reference TRBV5-6 and TRBJ2-3, is DAGVTQSPTHLIKTRGQQVTLRCSPKSGHDTVSWYQQALGQGPQFIFQYYEEEERQRGNFPDRFSGHQFPNYSSELNVNALLLGDSALYLCASSLGREWLAGGPFMQYFGPGTRLTVL.

This clone appeared a single time. The V and J genes are TRBV25-1 and TRBJ1-1; D call uncertain. The length of the CDR3 is 13 residues. Germline values: CDR1 MGHDK, CDR2 SYGVNS. Deletions cut 4 bases from V and 3 bases from J, with 9 bases between. The CDR3 loop reads CASSGPWDTEAFF. The CDR3 coding sequence is TGTGCCAGCAGTGGGCCCTGGGACACTGAAGCTTTCTTT.